This is a list of T cell receptor beta chains from one sample in a study of beta chain features in type 1 diabetes. Here immunoSEQ multiplex PCR was the method, and the copy in TCRdb shows in-frame clones only, minus some. This table has some 360,000 clones, 8.5% to 10% appearing once. Sequenced sample: central memory CD4+ T cells from blood. These receptors came from a man aged 25 to 40 with type 1 diabetes. Each CDR3 is given with its conserved first and last residue. Fields, in order: V gene, D gene, clone size, J gene, CDR3 protein, CDR3 DNA. A D gene is named only where the DNA matches it firmly. Some rows mark clone size as missing; the rest say once, few, many or name a class of expanded clone.

>TRBV6-1|-|-|TRBJ2-7
CASNGGDSGTYEQYF
TGTGCCAGCAACGGGGGGGACAGTGGAACCTACGAGCAGTACTTC
>TRBV18|-|many|TRBJ2-2
CASSNSGDGELFF
TGTGCCAGCTCAAACAGTGGCGACGGGGAGCTGTTTTTT
>TRBV7-2|TRBD1|few|TRBJ2-7
CASSRGTGDYEQYF
TGTGCCAGCAGCCGGGGAACAGGGGACTACGAGCAGTACTTC
>TRBV5-1|-|-|TRBJ1-4
CASSSAGQMQVGKLFF
TGCGCCAGCAGCTCGGCGGGACAAATGCAAGTAGGAAAACTGTTTTTT
>TRBV5-1|TRBD2|-|TRBJ2-5
CASRPGGGETQYF
TGCGCCAGCCGGCCGGGGGGTGGAGAGACCCAGTACTTC
>TRBV5-6|TRBD2|few|TRBJ2-1
CASSLAGTLSYNEQFF
TGTGCCAGCAGCTTAGCGGGGACCCTATCCTACAATGAGCAGTTCTTC
>TRBV11-1|-|few|TRBJ2-4
CASSTGTAKNIQYF
TGTGCCAGCAGCACAGGGACAGCCAAAAACATTCAGTACTTC
>TRBV7-8|TRBD2|-|TRBJ2-1
CASSLDQLAGNNEQFF
TGTGCCAGCAGCTTAGACCAACTAGCGGGTAACAATGAGCAGTTCTTC
>TRBV28|-|-|TRBJ2-7
CASSSILGAGLANYEQYF
TGTGCCAGCAGTTCGATCCTCGGGGCGGGACTCGCTAATTACGAGCAGTACTTC
>TRBV19|-|-|TRBJ1-5
CASSIDSRGGQPQHF
TGTGCCAGTAGTATAGACTCCCGAGGGGGTCAGCCCCAGCATTTT
>TRBV6-1|-|-|TRBJ2-7
CASSEALLGRVHEQYF
TGTGCCAGCAGTGAAGCTTTATTGGGCAGGGTCCACGAGCAGTACTTC
>TRBV11-2|-|many|TRBJ1-1
CASSPGWGAREAFF
TGTGCCAGCAGCCCCGGGTGGGGGGCGCGGGAAGCTTTCTTT
>TRBV4-2|TRBD2|few|TRBJ2-5
CASSQDLSAGEGRETQYF
TGTGCCAGCAGCCAAGATCTAAGCGCGGGAGAGGGTCGCGAGACCCAGTACTTC
>TRBV2|TRBD1|few|TRBJ1-1
CASRVTTGGEQAFF
TGTGCCAGCAGGGTAACGACAGGGGGCGAACAAGCTTTCTTT
>TRBV19|TRBD1|-|TRBJ1-1
CASSIRQGIDTEAFF
TGTGCCAGTAGTATTCGACAGGGAATTGACACTGAAGCTTTCTTT
>TRBV12-5|-|few|TRBJ2-2
CASGSHEGGTGELFF
TGTGCTAGTGGTTCCCACGAGGGGGGCACCGGGGAGCTGTTTTTT
>TRBV7-9|-|-|TRBJ2-1
CASSPQSEQFF
TGTGCCAGCAGCCCCCAGAGCGAGCAGTTCTTC
>TRBV7-9|TRBD2|few|TRBJ2-1
CASSLREAGVVYEQFF
TGTGCCAGCAGCTTAAGAGAGGCGGGAGTGGTTTATGAGCAGTTCTTC
>TRBV19|-|-|TRBJ1-3
CASTHAGNTIYF
TGTGCCAGTACCCACGCCGGAAACACCATATATTTT
>TRBV2|-|many|TRBJ2-6
CASSLSGSGANVLTF
TGTGCCAGCAGTTTATCAGGGTCTGGGGCCAACGTCCTGACTTTC
>TRBV4-3|-|many|TRBJ2-7
CASSRGLADFSYEQYF
TGCGCCAGCAGCAGGGGGCTAGCGGACTTCTCCTACGAGCAGTACTTC
>TRBV10-3|TRBD1|many|TRBJ2-5
CAIRSGTGGSETQYF
TGTGCCATCAGATCCGGGACAGGGGGCAGCGAGACCCAGTACTTC
>TRBV10-1|-|-|TRBJ1-4
CASSESVRTGKLFF
TGCGCCAGCAGTGAGTCGGTTAGGACGGGCAAACTGTTTTTT
>TRBV19|-|-|TRBJ2-2
CASSIRSHFGDTGELFF
TGTGCCAGTAGTATAAGGTCCCACTTCGGCGACACCGGGGAGCTGTTTTTT
>TRBV14|TRBD2|many|TRBJ2-7
CASSQEWISGGEQYF
TGTGCCAGCAGCCAAGAGTGGATCTCGGGAGGCGAGCAGTACTTC
>TRBV6-1|-|-|TRBJ1-1
CASSPRRGDTEAFF
TGTGCCAGCAGTCCAAGGAGAGGGGATACTGAAGCTTTCTTT
>TRBV28|TRBD1|few|TRBJ1-2
CASSRDRRPSYYGYTF
TGTGCCAGCAGCCGGGACAGGCGTCCATCCTACTATGGCTACACCTTC
>TRBV6-5|TRBD1|-|TRBJ2-2
CASSFTGGVGELFF
TGTGCCAGCAGTTTCACAGGGGGCGTCGGGGAGCTGTTTTTT
>TRBV6-6|-|few|TRBJ1-2
CASSFNGYGYTF
TGTGCCAGCAGTTTTAACGGCTATGGCTACACCTTC
>TRBV7-8|TRBD1|-|TRBJ2-3
CASEQGVTDTQYF
TGTGCCAGTGAACAGGGGGTCACAGATACGCAGTATTTT
>TRBV11-2|TRBD1|-|TRBJ2-1
CASSFDRGGDYNEQFF
TGTGCCAGCAGCTTTGACAGGGGAGGCGACTACAATGAGCAGTTCTTC
>TRBV5-1|-|-|TRBJ2-7
CASSLGGWGSSYEQYF
TGCGCCAGCAGCTTGGGAGGGTGGGGGAGCTCCTACGAGCAGTACTTC
>TRBV4-3|-|many|TRBJ2-4
CASSQTSTEDIQYF
TGCGCCAGCAGCCAAACGTCCACAGAGGACATTCAGTACTTC
>TRBV28|TRBD2|-|TRBJ2-3
CASTGAGGVMGPDTQYF
TGTGCCAGCACCGGAGCTGGGGGGGTCATGGGCCCAGATACGCAGTATTTT
>TRBV4-1|-|few|TRBJ1-1
CASSQDMGGWGDNANTEAFF
TGCGCCAGCAGCCAAGATATGGGCGGGTGGGGAGATAATGCGAACACTGAAGCTTTCTTT
>TRBV6-1|TRBD2|-|TRBJ2-7
CASSDGLAGGRSSYEQYF
TGTGCCAGCAGTGACGGACTAGCGGGAGGCCGAAGCTCCTACGAGCAGTACTTC
>TRBV11-2|TRBD1|-|TRBJ2-2
CASSNRGRVTGELFF
TGTGCCAGCAGCAACAGGGGGCGCGTCACCGGGGAGCTGTTTTTT
>TRBV6-1|-|few|TRBJ1-2
CASSVGQTSNYGYTF
TGTGCCAGCAGTGTCGGCCAGACGTCAAACTATGGCTACACCTTC
>TRBV4-3|-|few|TRBJ2-3
CASSQERYGGTQYF
TGCGCCAGCAGCCAAGAACGGTACGGGGGTACGCAGTATTTT
>TRBV14|-|few|TRBJ2-1
CASSFVPSEGNEQFF
TGTGCCAGCAGCTTTGTTCCTAGCGAAGGGAATGAGCAGTTCTTC
>TRBV7-2|-|few|TRBJ1-2
CASGSIYGYTF
TGTGCCAGCGGTAGCATTTATGGCTACACCTTC
>TRBV5-6|TRBD2|many|TRBJ2-3
CASSLRLAGRSTDTQYF
TGTGCCAGCAGCTTGAGACTAGCGGGGCGAAGCACAGATACGCAGTATTTT
>TRBV6-1|TRBD1|-|TRBJ2-4
CASSEGGQAIQYF
TGTGCCAGCAGTGAAGGGGGACAGGCCATTCAGTACTTC
>TRBV23-1|-|many|TRBJ2-3
CASSQRAVHITDTQYF
TGCGCCAGCAGTCAGCGGGCTGTACATATAACAGATACGCAGTATTTT
>TRBV9|-|few|TRBJ2-7
CASSVVGSGEQYF
TGTGCCAGCAGCGTAGTAGGGAGCGGCGAGCAGTACTTC
>TRBV28|-|-|TRBJ2-4
CASRTQGAKNIQYF
TGTGCCAGCAGAACTCAGGGCGCCAAAAACATTCAGTACTTC
>TRBV6-5|-|few|TRBJ1-1
CASSYLGDGLEAFF
TGTGCCAGCAGTTACTTAGGGGATGGATTAGAAGCTTTCTTT
>TRBV5-1|-|few|TRBJ2-2
CASSFPPGSPGGELFF
TGCGCCAGCAGCTTCCCCCCGGGCTCCCCCGGCGGGGAGCTGTTTTTT
>TRBV4-3|TRBD2|few|TRBJ2-1
CASSRQIGTSGSNEQFF
TGCGCCAGCAGCCGACAGATAGGAACTAGCGGGAGCAATGAGCAGTTCTTC
>TRBV13|TRBD1|few|TRBJ2-7
CASSFGTGGFRGYEQYF
TGTGCCAGCAGCTTCGGGACAGGGGGCTTCCGAGGCTACGAGCAGTACTTC
>TRBV14|TRBD2|-|TRBJ2-7
CASSQINRGGREQYF
TGTGCCAGCAGCCAAATCAATCGGGGGGGACGCGAGCAGTACTTC
>TRBV27|-|-|TRBJ2-2
CASSYQNGELFF
TGTGCCAGCAGTTACCAAAACGGGGAGCTGTTTTTT
>TRBV9|-|-|TRBJ1-4
CASSPALTGEKLFF
TGTGCCAGCAGCCCCGCCCTAACGGGTGAAAAACTGTTTTTT
>TRBV5-1|-|few|TRBJ2-5
CASSLAAGGETQYF
TGCGCCAGCAGCTTGGCGGCAGGAGGAGAGACCCAGTACTTC
>TRBV7-9|TRBD2|few|TRBJ2-1
CASRVLAGVGNEQFF
TGTGCCAGCAGAGTACTAGCGGGAGTGGGCAATGAGCAGTTCTTC
>TRBV6-1|TRBD2|-|TRBJ2-5
CASSEQGGKTQYF
TGTGCCAGCAGTGAGCAGGGAGGGAAGACCCAGTACTTC
>TRBV28|TRBD2|-|TRBJ2-7
CASSVGGLAYEQYF
TGTGCCAGCAGTGTCGGGGGACTAGCCTACGAGCAGTACTTC
>TRBV5-1|-|few|TRBJ2-1
CASSSGSGRNNEQFF
TGCGCCAGCAGTTCCGGCAGCGGACGAAACAATGAGCAGTTCTTC